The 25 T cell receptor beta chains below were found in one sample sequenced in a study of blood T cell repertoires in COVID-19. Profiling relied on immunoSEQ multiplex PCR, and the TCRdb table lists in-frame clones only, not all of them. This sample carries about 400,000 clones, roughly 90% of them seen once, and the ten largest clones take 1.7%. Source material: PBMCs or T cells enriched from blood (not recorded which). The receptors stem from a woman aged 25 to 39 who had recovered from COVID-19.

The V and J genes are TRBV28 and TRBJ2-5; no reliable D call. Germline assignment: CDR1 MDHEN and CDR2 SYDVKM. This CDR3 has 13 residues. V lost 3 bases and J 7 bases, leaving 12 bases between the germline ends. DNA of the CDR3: TGTGCCAGCAGTTTCAGACGTCCGGGGACCCAGTACTTC. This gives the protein CASSFRRPGTQYF. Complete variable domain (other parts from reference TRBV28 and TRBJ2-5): DVKVTQSSRYLVKRTGEKVFLECVQDMDHENMFWYRQDPGLGLRLIYFSYDVKMKEKGDIPEGYSVSREKKERFSLILESASTNQTSMYLCASSFRRPGTQYFGPGTRLLVL.

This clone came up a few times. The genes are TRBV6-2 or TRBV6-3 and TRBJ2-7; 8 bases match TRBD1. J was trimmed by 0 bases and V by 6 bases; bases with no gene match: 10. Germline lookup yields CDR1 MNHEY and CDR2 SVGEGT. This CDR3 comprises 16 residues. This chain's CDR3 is CASSRGQGSISYEQYF. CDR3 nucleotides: TGTGCCAGCAGCCGCGGACAGGGATCGATCTCCTACGAGCAGTACTTC.

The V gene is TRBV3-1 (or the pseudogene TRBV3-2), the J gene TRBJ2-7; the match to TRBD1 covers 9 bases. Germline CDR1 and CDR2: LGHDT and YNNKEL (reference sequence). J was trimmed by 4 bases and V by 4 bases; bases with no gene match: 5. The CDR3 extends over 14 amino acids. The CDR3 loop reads CASSLTGGQYEQYF. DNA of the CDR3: TGTGCCAGCAGCCTGACAGGGGGGCAATACGAGCAGTACTTC.

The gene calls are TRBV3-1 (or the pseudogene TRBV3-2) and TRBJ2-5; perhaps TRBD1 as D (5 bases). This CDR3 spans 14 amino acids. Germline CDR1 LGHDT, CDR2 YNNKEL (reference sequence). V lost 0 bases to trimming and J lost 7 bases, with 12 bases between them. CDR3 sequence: CASSQDLKGRTQYF. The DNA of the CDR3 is TGTGCCAGCAGCCAAGATTTGAAGGGGCGGACCCAGTACTTC.

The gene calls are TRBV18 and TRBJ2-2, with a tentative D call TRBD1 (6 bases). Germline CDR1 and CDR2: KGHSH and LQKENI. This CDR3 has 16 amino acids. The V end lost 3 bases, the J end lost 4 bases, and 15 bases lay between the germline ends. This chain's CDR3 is CASSPPGVGLTGELFF. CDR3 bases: TGTGCCAGCTCACCCCCAGGGGTAGGGCTCACCGGGGAGCTGTTTTTT. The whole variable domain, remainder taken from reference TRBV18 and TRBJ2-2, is NAGVMQNPRHLVRRRGQEARLRCSPMKGHSHVYWYRQLPEEGLKFMVYLQKENIIDESGMPKERFSAEFPKEGPSILRIQQVVRGDSAAYFCASSPPGVGLTGELFFGEGSRLTVL.

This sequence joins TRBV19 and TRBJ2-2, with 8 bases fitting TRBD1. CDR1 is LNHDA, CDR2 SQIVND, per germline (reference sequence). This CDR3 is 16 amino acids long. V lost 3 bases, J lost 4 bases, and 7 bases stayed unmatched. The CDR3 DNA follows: TGTGCCAGTAGTATGTCCCAGGGGGCTAGCACCGGGGAGCTGTTTTTT. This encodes CASSMSQGASTGELFF. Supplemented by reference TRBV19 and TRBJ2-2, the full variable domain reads DGGITQSPKYLFRKEGQNVTLSCEQNLNHDAMYWYRQDPGQGLRLIYYSQIVNDFQKGDIAEGYSVSREKKESFPLTVTSAQKNPTAFYLCASSMSQGASTGELFFGEGSRLTVL.

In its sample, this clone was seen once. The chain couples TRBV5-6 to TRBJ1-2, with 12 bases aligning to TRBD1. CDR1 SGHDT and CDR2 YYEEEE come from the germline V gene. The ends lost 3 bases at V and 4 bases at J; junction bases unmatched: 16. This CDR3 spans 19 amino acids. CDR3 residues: CASSSRWVGTGGWGYGYTF. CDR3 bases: TGTGCCAGCAGCTCTCGATGGGTCGGGACAGGGGGCTGGGGCTATGGCTACACCTTC.

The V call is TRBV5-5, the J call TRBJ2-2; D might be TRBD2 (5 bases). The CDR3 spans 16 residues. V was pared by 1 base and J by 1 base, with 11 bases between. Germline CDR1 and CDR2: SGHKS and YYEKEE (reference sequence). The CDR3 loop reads CASSLREHKNTGELFF. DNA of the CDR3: TGTGCCAGCAGCTTGCGGGAACACAAGAACACCGGGGAGCTGTTTTTT.

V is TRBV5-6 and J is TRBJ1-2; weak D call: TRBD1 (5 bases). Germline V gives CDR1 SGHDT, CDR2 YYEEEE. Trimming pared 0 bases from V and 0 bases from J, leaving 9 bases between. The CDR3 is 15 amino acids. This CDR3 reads CASSLAPRANYGYTF. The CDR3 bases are TGTGCCAGCAGCTTGGCCCCCAGGGCTAACTATGGCTACACCTTC. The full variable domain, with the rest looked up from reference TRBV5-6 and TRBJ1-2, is DAGVTQSPTHLIKTRGQQVTLRCSPKSGHDTVSWYQQALGQGPQFIFQYYEEEERQRGNFPDRFSGHQFPNYSSELNVNALLLGDSALYLCASSLAPRANYGYTFGSGTRLTVV.

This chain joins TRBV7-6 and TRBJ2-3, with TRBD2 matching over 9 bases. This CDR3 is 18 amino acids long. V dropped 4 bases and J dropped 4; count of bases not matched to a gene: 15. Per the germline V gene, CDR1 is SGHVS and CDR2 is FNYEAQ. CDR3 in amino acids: CASSSYPKTSGSADTQYF. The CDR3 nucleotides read TGTGCCAGCAGCTCATACCCTAAGACTAGCGGTAGTGCAGATACGCAGTATTTT.

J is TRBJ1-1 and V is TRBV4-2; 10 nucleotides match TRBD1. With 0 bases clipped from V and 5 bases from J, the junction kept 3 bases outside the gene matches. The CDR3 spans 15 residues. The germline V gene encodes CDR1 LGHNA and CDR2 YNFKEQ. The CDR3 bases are TGTGCCAGCAGCCAAGAAGGGACAGGGGAAACTGAAGCTTTCTTT. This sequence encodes CASSQEGTGETEAFF.

For the CDR3, the DNA is TGTGCCAGCAGCCCGGGACTACCTTTCGATGAGCAGTTCTTC. Translated, it gives CASSPGLPFDEQFF. The gene calls are TRBV11-2 and TRBJ2-1, with 7 bases aligning to TRBD2. Per germline, CDR1 SGHAT and CDR2 FQNNGV. The CDR3 consists of 14 residues. J lost 8 bases, V lost 5 bases, and 9 bases had no gene match.

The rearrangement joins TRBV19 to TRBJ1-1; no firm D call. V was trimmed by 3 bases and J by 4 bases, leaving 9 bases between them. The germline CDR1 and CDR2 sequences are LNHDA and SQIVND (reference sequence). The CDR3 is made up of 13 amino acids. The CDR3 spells CASSIGKITEAFF. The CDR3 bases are TGTGCCAGTAGTATCGGGAAAATCACTGAAGCTTTCTTT.

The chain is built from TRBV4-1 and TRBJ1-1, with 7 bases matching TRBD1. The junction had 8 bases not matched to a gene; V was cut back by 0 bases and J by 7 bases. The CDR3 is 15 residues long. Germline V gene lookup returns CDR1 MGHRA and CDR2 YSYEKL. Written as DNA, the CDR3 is TGCGCCAGCAGCCAAGATTGGGCAGGGGGGAATGAAGCTTTCTTT. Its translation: CASSQDWAGGNEAFF.

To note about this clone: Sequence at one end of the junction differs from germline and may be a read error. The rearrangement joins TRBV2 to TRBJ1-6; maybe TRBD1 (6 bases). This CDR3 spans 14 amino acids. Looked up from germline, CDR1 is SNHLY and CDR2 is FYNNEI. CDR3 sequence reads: CASTEPGVNSPLHF. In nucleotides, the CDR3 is TGTGCCAGCACTGAACCAGGGGTCAATTCACCCCTCCACTTT.

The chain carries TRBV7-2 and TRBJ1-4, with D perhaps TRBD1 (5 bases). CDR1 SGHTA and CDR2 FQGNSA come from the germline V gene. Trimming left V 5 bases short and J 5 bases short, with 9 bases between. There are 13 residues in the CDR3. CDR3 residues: CASSRGQNEKLFF. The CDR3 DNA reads TGTGCCAGCAGCAGGGGTCAGAATGAAAAACTGTTTTTT.

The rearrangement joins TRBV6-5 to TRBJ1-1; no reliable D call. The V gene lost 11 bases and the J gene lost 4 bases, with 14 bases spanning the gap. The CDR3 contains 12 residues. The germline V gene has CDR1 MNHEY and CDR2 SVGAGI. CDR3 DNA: TGTGCCGTCAGACTGGGTGGCACTGAAGCTTTCTTT. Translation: CAVRLGGTEAFF.

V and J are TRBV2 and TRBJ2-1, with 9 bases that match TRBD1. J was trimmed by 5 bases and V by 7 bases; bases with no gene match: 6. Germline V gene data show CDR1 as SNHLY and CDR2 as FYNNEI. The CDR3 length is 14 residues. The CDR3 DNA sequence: TGTGCCAGCATCAGGGACAGGGAGAACAATGAGCAGTTCTTC. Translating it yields CASIRDRENNEQFF.

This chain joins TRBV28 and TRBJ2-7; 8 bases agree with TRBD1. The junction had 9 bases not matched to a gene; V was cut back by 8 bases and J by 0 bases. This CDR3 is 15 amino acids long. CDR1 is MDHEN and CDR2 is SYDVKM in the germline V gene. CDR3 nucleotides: TGTGCCAGCCAAATCCCCAGGGGGCTCTCCTACGAGCAGTACTTC. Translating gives CASQIPRGLSYEQYF.

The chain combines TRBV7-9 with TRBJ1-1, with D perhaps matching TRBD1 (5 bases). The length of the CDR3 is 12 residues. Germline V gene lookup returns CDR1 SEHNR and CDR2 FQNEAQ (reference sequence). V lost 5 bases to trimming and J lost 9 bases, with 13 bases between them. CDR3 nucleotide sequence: TGTGCCAGCAGCGTACCAGGGAGGCAAGCTTTCTTT. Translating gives CASSVPGRQAFF.

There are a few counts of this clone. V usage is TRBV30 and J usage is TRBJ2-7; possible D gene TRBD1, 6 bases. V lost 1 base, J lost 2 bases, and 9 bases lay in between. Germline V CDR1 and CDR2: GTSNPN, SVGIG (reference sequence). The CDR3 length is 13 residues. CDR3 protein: CAWSAGQTYEQYF. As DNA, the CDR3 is TGTGCCTGGAGTGCGGGACAAACCTACGAGCAGTACTTC. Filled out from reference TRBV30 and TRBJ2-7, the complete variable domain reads SQTIHQWPATLVQPVGSPLSLECTVEGTSNPNLYWYRQAAGRGLQLLFYSVGIGQISSEVPQNLSASRPQDRQFILSSKKLLLSDSGFYLCAWSAGQTYEQYFGPGTRLTVT.

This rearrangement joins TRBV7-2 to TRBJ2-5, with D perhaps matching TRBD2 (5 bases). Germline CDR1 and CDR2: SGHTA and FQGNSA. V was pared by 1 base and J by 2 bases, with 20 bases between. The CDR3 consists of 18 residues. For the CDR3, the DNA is TGTGCCAGCAGCTTAGGTCAGCGAAGCGGAGCCTCTCAAGAGACCCAGTACTTC. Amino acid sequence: CASSLGQRSGASQETQYF.

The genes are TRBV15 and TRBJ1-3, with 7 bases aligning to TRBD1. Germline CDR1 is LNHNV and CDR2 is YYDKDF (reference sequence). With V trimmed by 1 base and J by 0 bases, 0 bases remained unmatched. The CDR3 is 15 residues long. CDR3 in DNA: TGTGCCACCAGCAGAGGGGACAGCTCTGGAAACACCATATATTTT. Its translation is CATSRGDSSGNTIYF.

CDR3 residues: CASSWGQDHYEQYF. The CDR3, as DNA: TGTGCCAGCAGTTGGGGACAGGATCACTACGAGCAGTACTTC. The chain carries TRBV6-5 and TRBJ2-7; TRBD1 agrees at 8 bases. The CDR3 totals 14 residues. Germline-derived CDR1 and CDR2 are MNHEY and SVGAGI. Unmatched junction bases numbered 5, after V lost 4 bases and J lost 3 bases.

The CDR3 loop reads CASSSPTGGSPYGYTF. The DNA of the CDR3 is TGTGCCAGCAGCTCCCCCACAGGGGGCTCTCCCTATGGCTACACCTTC. The V call is TRBV7-9, the J call TRBJ1-2; 9 bases match TRBD1. With 4 bases clipped from V and 4 bases from J, the junction kept 10 bases outside the gene matches. The CDR3 sequence is 16 residues long. Germline CDR1 reads SEHNR; CDR2 reads FQNEAQ (reference sequence).